These T cell receptor beta chains were read from a single sample in a study of blood T cell repertoires in COVID-19. Sequencing was performed with immunoSEQ multiplex PCR; in TCRdb, only in-frame clones are kept and a portion is missing. In the table there are 150,000 to 190,000 clones, more than 85% of which are singletons. The specimen was peripheral blood. The source of these receptors is a woman aged 65 to 85 with acute or convalescent COVID-19. The CDR3 runs from the conserved cysteine through the conserved F or W. A D gene is named only where the DNA matches it firmly. Part of the rows lack a size; the others show once, few, many or a class for expanded clones.

v_gene	d_gene	abundance	j_gene	CDR3aa	CDR3nt
TRBV19	TRBD1	.	TRBJ2-3	CASQQGASTDTQYF	TGTGCCAGTCAACAGGGGGCAAGCACAGATACGCAGTATTTT
TRBV11-2	.	.	TRBJ2-5	CASSRRGDRTETQYF	TGTGCCAGCAGCAGACGAGGAGACAGGACAGAGACCCAGTACTTC
TRBV12-3/TRBV12-4	.	.	TRBJ1-1	CASSRTGWTEAFF	TGTGCCAGCAGTCGCACAGGGTGGACTGAAGCTTTCTTT
TRBV5-1	.	.	TRBJ1-1	CASSLLGNTEAFF	TGCGCCAGCAGCTTACTAGGGAACACTGAAGCTTTCTTT
TRBV7-2	TRBD2	.	TRBJ2-3	CASSLAPTSGGYNARQYF	TGTGCCAGCAGCTTAGCCCCGACTAGCGGGGGGTATAATGCACGCCAGTATTTT
TRBV18	.	.	TRBJ1-3	CASSPVESIAGNTIYF	TGTGCCAGCTCACCAGTAGAGTCGATAGCAGGAAACACCATATATTTT
TRBV3-1/TRBV3-2	TRBD2	.	TRBJ2-5	CASNPGGRRGAGETQYF	TGTGCCAGCAACCCCGGAGGTCGGCGGGGGGCCGGAGAGACCCAGTACTTC
TRBV18	TRBD1	.	TRBJ1-5	CASSGGTGNQPQHF	TGTGCCAGCTCAGGGGGGACAGGCAATCAGCCCCAGCATTTT
TRBV9	.	.	TRBJ1-1	CASSPRRQNTEAFF	TGTGCCAGCAGCCCCCGAAGACAGAACACTGAAGCTTTCTTT
TRBV7-9	.	.	TRBJ1-1	CASSFWEATEAFF	TGTGCCAGCAGCTTTTGGGAGGCAACTGAAGCTTTCTTT
TRBV5-1	.	once	TRBJ2-5	CASSLVAGEGETQYF	TGCGCCAGCAGCTTGGTAGCAGGGGAGGGAGAGACCCAGTACTTC
TRBV7-2	TRBD2	.	TRBJ2-5	CASSSAGALIGETQYF	TGTGCCAGCAGCTCAGCGGGGGCTCTAATCGGGGAGACCCAGTACTTC
TRBV9	TRBD2	.	TRBJ2-1	CASSSGTSGATYNEQFF	TGTGCCAGCAGCTCCGGGACTAGCGGGGCGACCTACAATGAGCAGTTCTTC
TRBV4-3	.	once	TRBJ2-5	CASSLRGSEETQYF	TGCGCCAGCAGCCTAAGGGGTTCCGAAGAGACCCAGTACTTC
TRBV6-5	.	.	TRBJ2-2	CASTYTGELFF	TGTGCCAGCACTTACACCGGGGAGCTGTTTTTT
TRBV4-1	.	once	TRBJ1-6	CASSQEGNRASSPLHF	TGCGCCAGCAGCCAAGAAGGGAACAGGGCGAGTTCACCCCTCCACTTT
TRBV19	.	few	TRBJ1-5	CASSKTRIRATPQHF	TGTGCCAGTAGTAAGACGCGGATCCGCGCTACGCCCCAGCATTTT
TRBV27	.	.	TRBJ1-5	CASSLYGQPQHF	TGTGCCAGCAGTTTATACGGTCAGCCCCAGCATTTT
TRBV7-9	.	.	TRBJ1-1	CASSFQTEAFF	TGTGCCAGCAGCTTCCAAACTGAAGCTTTCTTT
TRBV3-1/TRBV3-2	TRBD2	.	TRBJ2-1	CASSHPSSGAYNEQFF	TGTGCCAGCAGCCACCCTTCTAGCGGGGCGTACAATGAGCAGTTCTTC
TRBV5-4	TRBD2	.	TRBJ2-7	CASSLATSGLSYEQYF	TGTGCCAGCAGCTTGGCCACTAGCGGACTATCCTACGAGCAGTACTTC
TRBV29-1	.	.	TRBJ1-2	CSVEERTGSYYGYTF	TGCAGCGTTGAGGAAAGGACCGGGAGCTACTATGGCTACACCTTC
TRBV2	TRBD1	.	TRBJ1-1	CASRRTGATEAFF	TGTGCCAGCAGGAGGACAGGGGCCACTGAAGCTTTCTTT
TRBV9	.	.	TRBJ2-2	CASSPRFEGRPTGELFF	TGTGCCAGCAGCCCGAGGTTTGAGGGTCGCCCCACCGGGGAGCTGTTTTTT
TRBV2	TRBD1	once	TRBJ2-3	CASSQGTGSSTDTQYF	TGTGCCAGCAGCCAGGGGACAGGGAGTAGCACAGATACGCAGTATTTT
TRBV5-1	TRBD1	once	TRBJ1-2	CASSAQGAGYGYTF	TGCGCCAGCAGCGCCCAGGGGGCGGGCTATGGCTACACCTTC
TRBV5-1	TRBD1	.	TRBJ1-1	CASSLMVGGQGPEAFF	TGCGCCAGCAGCTTGATGGTTGGGGGACAGGGGCCTGAAGCTTTCTTT
TRBV3-1/TRBV3-2	TRBD1	.	TRBJ2-2	CASSRYSGTGTGELFF	TGTGCCAGCAGCCGGTACTCCGGGACAGGGACCGGGGAGCTGTTTTTT
TRBV25-1	TRBD2	.	TRBJ2-4	CASSESGGLGVRF	TGTGCCAGCAGTGAATCGGGGGGACTGGGGGTACGCTTC
TRBV5-6	.	.	TRBJ1-2	CASSLQGGYTF	TGTGCCAGCAGCCTGCAGGGCGGCTACACCTTC
TRBV15	.	.	TRBJ2-3	CATSRVGLSTDTQYF	TGTGCCACCAGCAGAGTTGGACTATCCACAGATACGCAGTATTTT
TRBV24-1	.	.	TRBJ2-5	CATSESFDRAPQYF	TGTGCCACCAGTGAGTCCTTCGACAGAGCCCCTCAGTACTTC
TRBV28	TRBD2	.	TRBJ2-1	CASRASGEVYNEQFF	TGTGCCAGCAGGGCTAGCGGGGAAGTATACAATGAGCAGTTCTTC
TRBV4-1	.	once	TRBJ2-7	CASSPGTGAYEQYF	TGCGCCAGCAGCCCTGGGACGGGGGCCTACGAGCAGTACTTC
TRBV5-1	.	.	TRBJ1-1	CASGTRVNTEAFF	TGCGCCAGCGGCACCAGGGTGAACACTGAAGCTTTCTTT
TRBV6-1	.	.	TRBJ1-2	CASSAGGQFRDNYGYTF	TGTGCCAGCAGTGCCGGAGGGCAGTTCCGGGACAACTATGGCTACACCTTC
TRBV6-6	TRBD1	.	TRBJ2-6	CASSRDRTGNSGANVLTF	TGTGCCAGCAGTCGCGATAGGACAGGGAACTCTGGGGCCAACGTCCTGACTTTC
TRBV19	.	few	TRBJ1-3	CATAEDSPGGNTIYF	TGTGCCACCGCGGAGGACAGCCCCGGGGGAAACACCATATATTTT
TRBV12-5	TRBD1	.	TRBJ1-4	CASGAPGGLANEKLFF	TGTGCTAGTGGTGCCCCAGGGGGCCTGGCTAATGAAAAACTGTTTTTT
TRBV11-2	.	.	TRBJ2-7	CASSSGYYEQYF	TGTGCCAGCAGCTCCGGTTACTACGAGCAGTACTTC
TRBV5-8	TRBD1	.	TRBJ2-5	CASNFRQGAGETQYF	TGTGCCAGCAACTTCAGACAGGGGGCGGGAGAGACCCAGTACTTC
TRBV5-6	.	.	TRBJ1-2	CASSIHRRGENNGYTF	TGTGCCAGCAGCATACACCGGAGGGGTGAAAACAATGGCTACACCTTC
TRBV7-2	TRBD1	.	TRBJ1-1	CASSLVTGANTEAFF	TGTGCCAGCAGCTTAGTTACAGGGGCGAACACTGAAGCTTTCTTT
TRBV7-9	.	.	TRBJ1-4	CASSPQGQGEKLFF	TGTGCCAGCAGCCCTCAGGGGCAGGGGGAAAAACTGTTTTTT
TRBV2	.	.	TRBJ1-1	CASTDRGGRTEAFF	TGTGCCAGCACTGATAGGGGGGGCAGGACTGAAGCTTTCTTT
TRBV4-3	TRBD2	.	TRBJ2-1	CASSQAAGGVQFF	TGCGCCAGCAGCCAAGCGGCGGGGGGGGTTCAGTTCTTC
TRBV7-6	TRBD1	.	TRBJ1-3	CASMAGTGGRDTIYF	TGTGCCAGCATGGCAGGGACAGGGGGAAGAGACACCATATATTTT
TRBV7-6	TRBD2	.	TRBJ2-1	CASSYQRSGGAYNEQFF	TGTGCCAGCAGCTACCAACGTAGCGGGGGGGCGTACAATGAGCAGTTCTTC
TRBV7-2	TRBD1	.	TRBJ1-2	CASSYSGDRGLGGYTF	TGTGCCAGCAGCTATTCCGGGGACAGGGGGTTGGGTGGCTACACCTTC
TRBV5-1	TRBD1	.	TRBJ2-5	CASASGGRQEAQYF	TGCGCCAGCGCCTCAGGGGGCCGCCAAGAGGCCCAGTACTTC
TRBV19	.	.	TRBJ2-3	CASSTGFTLSTDTQYF	TGTGCCAGTAGTACGGGATTCACTCTATCCACAGATACGCAGTATTTT